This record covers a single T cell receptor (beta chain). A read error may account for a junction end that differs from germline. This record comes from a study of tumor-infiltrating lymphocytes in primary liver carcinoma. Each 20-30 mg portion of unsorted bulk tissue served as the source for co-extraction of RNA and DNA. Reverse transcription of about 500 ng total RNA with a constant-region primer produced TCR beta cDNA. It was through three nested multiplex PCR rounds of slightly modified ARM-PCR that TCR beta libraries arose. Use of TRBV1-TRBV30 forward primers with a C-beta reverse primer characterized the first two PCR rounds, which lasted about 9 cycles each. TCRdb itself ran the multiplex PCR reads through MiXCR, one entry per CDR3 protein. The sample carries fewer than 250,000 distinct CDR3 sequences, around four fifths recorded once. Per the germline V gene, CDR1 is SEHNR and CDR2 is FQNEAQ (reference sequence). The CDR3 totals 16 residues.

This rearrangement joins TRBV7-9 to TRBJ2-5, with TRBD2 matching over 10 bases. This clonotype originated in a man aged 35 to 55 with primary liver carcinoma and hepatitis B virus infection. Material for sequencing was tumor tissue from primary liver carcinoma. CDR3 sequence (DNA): TGTGCCAGCAGCCTAGGACTAGCGGTGGCACAAGAGACCAAGTACTTC. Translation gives CASSLGLAVAQETKYF.